The source of this TCR beta chain is a study of human T cells and chemical hapten exposure. Study background: Sensitizing treatment utilized 2% DPC over a roughly 2 cm by roughly 2 cm portion of upper inner arm skin.

Time point meaning: pre-sensitization, week 0. Treatment in this sample: therapeutic diphenylcyclopropenone sensitization with weekly scalp DPC. For this clonotype: The antigen is unknown.

TCRdb redid the calling of the RACE reads with MiXCR, one entry per CDR3 protein. This repertoire shows more than 250,000 distinct CDR3 sequences, 7.5% to 9% found once; its top ten account for less than 3%. The V end lost 6 bases, the J end lost 4 bases, and 10 bases lay between the germline ends. The germline V gene encodes CDR1 SGHTA and CDR2 FQGNSA. The CDR3 is 13 amino acids. Study-wide results and limits: TCRs at a frequency above 1 in 1000 stayed unchanged with DPC sensitization.

The sample in question was whole blood, obtained in connection with sensitization to the hapten diphenylcyclopropenone (DPC). The gene calls are TRBV7-2 and TRBJ1-3; D is ambiguous. The source of this sequence is a woman in her forties with alopecia areata. Some clones in this sample may be carry-over from other donors' samples. The CDR3 region is CASSANGGNTIYF. CDR3 nucleotide sequence: TGTGCCAGCAGTGCTAACGGGGGAAACACCATATATTTT.